This T cell receptor beta chain was captured by sequencing in a study of vaccination and CD4 T cells after COVID-19. About the study: Convalescent participants consisted of six males and four females, two being Hispanic.

An Oncomine TCR Beta short-read assay was used to sequence the DNA from cultured CD4+ T cells. The authors extracted genomic DNA from cultured CD4+ T cells. TCRdb re-derived calls from the PCR reads in MiXCR, one entry per CDR3 protein. The profile shows more than 13,000 distinct CDR3 sequences, around 55% of them singletons. The CDR3 has 16 amino acids. Germline loops: CDR1 DFQATT, CDR2 SNEGSKA (reference sequence). V shed 4 bases and J shed 4 bases, with 22 bases lying between them. This clonotype was recorded a few times. Its antigen is undetermined. The treatment was: approximately 10-day PBMC culture with coronavirus spike peptide pools or control peptides (ViraFEST assay). Under the ViraFEST approach, antigen-specific T cells were expanded with peptide pools and TCRs subsequently sequenced.

The sample consisted of CD4+ T cells from blood, cultured in vitro, taken before SARS-CoV-2 vaccination. This sequence originates from a human donor who had recovered from COVID-19. The chain employs TRBV20-1 and TRBJ2-5; TRBD1 is a possible D gene (7 bases). CDR3 in DNA: TGCAGTGCTAACCTTGACCTGACAGGGAGGCCAGAGACCCAGTACTTC. It yields the protein CSANLDLTGRPETQYF.